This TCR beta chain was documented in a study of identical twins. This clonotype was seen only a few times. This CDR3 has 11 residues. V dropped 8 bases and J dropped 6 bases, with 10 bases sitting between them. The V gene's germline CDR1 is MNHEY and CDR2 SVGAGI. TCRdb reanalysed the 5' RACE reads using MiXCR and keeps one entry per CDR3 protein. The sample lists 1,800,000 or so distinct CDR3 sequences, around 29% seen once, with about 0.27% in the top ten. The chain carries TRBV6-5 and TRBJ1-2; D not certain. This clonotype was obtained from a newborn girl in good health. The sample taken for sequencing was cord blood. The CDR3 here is CASVGGNGYTF. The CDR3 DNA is TGTGCCAGCGTGGGAGGGAATGGCTACACCTTC.